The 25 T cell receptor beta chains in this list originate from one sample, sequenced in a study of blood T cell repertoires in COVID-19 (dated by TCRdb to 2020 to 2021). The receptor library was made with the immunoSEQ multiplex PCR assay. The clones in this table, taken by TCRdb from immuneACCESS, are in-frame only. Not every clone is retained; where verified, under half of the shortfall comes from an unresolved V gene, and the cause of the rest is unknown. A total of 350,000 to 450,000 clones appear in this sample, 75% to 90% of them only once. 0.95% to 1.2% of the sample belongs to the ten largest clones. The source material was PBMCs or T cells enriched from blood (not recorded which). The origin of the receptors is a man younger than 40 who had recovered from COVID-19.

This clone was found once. The CDR3 region is CASSILTVSNQPQHF. For the CDR3, the DNA is TGTGCCAGTAGTATATTGACAGTTAGCAATCAGCCCCAGCATTTT. This chain joins TRBV19 and TRBJ1-5, with D tentatively TRBD1 (5 bases). There are 15 residues in the CDR3. Per the germline V gene, CDR1 is LNHDA and CDR2 is SQIVND (reference sequence). Trimming stripped 2 bases from V and 0 bases from J, with 8 bases between.

The CDR3 DNA sequence: TGTGCCATTAGACTAGCGGGAAACTACGAGCAGTACTTC. This encodes CAIRLAGNYEQYF. The chain couples TRBV10-3 to TRBJ2-7, with 11 bases aligning to TRBD2. Germline CDR1 and CDR2: ENHRY and SYGVKD. V lost 9 bases and J lost 3; bases outside the gene matches: 4. The CDR3 loop spans 13 amino acids.

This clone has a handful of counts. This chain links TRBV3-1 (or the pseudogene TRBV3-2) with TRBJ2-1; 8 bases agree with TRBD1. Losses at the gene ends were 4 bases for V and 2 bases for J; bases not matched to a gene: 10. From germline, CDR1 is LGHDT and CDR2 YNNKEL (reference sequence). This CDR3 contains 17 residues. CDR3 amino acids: CASSPTFAGGAYNEQFF. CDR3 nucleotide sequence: TGTGCCAGCAGCCCGACCTTCGCAGGGGGCGCCTACAATGAGCAGTTCTTC.

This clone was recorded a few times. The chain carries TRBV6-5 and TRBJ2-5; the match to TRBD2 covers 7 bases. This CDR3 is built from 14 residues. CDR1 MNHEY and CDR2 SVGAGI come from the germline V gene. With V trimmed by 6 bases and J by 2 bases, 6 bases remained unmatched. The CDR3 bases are TGTGCCAGCAGCGCCAGAGCGGGGCAAGAGACCCAGTACTTC. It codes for CASSARAGQETQYF.

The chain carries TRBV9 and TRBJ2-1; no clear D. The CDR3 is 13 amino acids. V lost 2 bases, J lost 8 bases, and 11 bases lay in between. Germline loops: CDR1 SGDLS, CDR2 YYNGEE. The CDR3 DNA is TGTGCCAGCAGCGTGTTCCCCCTCGATGAGCAGTTCTTC. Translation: CASSVFPLDEQFF.

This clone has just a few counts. The CDR3 coding sequence is TGTGCCAGTAGTTGGGGCAGGGGGAACTATGGCTACACCTTC. Translation: CASSWGRGNYGYTF. The rearrangement joins TRBV19 to TRBJ1-2, with 7 positions matching TRBD1. The CDR3 has 14 residues. CDR1 is LNHDA, CDR2 SQIVND, per germline (reference sequence). The junction had 5 bases not matched to a gene; V was cut back by 5 bases and J by 2 bases. Looking up the rest from reference TRBV19 and TRBJ1-2 gives the full variable domain: DGGITQSPKYLFRKEGQNVTLSCEQNLNHDAMYWYRQDPGQGLRLIYYSQIVNDFQKGDIAEGYSVSREKKESFPLTVTSAQKNPTAFYLCASSWGRGNYGYTFGSGTRLTVV.

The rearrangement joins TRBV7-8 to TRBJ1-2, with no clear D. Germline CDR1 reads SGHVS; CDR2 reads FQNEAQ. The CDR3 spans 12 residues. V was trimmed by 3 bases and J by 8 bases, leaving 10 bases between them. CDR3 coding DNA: TGTGCCAGCAGCTTCTTCTATGAGGGCTACACCTTC. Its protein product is CASSFFYEGYTF.

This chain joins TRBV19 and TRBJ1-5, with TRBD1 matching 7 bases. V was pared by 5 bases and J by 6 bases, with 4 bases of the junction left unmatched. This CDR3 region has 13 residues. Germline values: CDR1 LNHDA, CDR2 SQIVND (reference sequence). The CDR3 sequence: CASSSQGVQPQHF. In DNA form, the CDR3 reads TGTGCCAGTAGTTCGCAGGGGGTTCAGCCCCAGCATTTT.

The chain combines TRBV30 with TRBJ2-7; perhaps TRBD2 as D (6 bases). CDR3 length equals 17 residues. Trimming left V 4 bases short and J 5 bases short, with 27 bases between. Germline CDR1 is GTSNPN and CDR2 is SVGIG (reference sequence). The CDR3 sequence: CAWTTYPGLKSGHEQYF. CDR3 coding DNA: TGTGCCTGGACTACATACCCGGGACTCAAATCGGGCCACGAGCAGTACTTC.

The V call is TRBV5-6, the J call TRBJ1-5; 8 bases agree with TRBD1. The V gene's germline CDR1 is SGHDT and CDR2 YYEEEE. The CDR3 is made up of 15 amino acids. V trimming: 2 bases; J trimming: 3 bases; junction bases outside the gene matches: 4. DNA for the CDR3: TGTGCCAGCAGCTTTATGACAGGGGACAATCAGCCCCAGCATTTT. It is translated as CASSFMTGDNQPQHF. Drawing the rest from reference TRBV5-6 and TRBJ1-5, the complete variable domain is DAGVTQSPTHLIKTRGQQVTLRCSPKSGHDTVSWYQQALGQGPQFIFQYYEEEERQRGNFPDRFSGHQFPNYSSELNVNALLLGDSALYLCASSFMTGDNQPQHFGDGTRLSIL.

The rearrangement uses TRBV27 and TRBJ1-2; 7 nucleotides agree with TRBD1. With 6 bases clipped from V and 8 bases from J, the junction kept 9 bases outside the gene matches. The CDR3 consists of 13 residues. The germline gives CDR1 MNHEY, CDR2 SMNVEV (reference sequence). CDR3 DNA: TGTGCCAGCAGAAGTTGGGCAGGGGGAGGCTACACCTTC. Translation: CASRSWAGGGYTF.

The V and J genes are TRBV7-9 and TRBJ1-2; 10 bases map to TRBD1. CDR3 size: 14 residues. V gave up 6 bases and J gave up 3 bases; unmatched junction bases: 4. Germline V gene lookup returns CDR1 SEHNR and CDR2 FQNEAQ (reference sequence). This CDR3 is CASRPGTGDYGYTF. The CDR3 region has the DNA TGTGCCAGCAGGCCAGGGACAGGGGACTATGGCTACACCTTC.

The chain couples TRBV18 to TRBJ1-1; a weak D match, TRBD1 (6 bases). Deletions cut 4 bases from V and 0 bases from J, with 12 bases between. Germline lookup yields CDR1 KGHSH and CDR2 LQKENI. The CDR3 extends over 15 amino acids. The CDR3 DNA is TGTGCCAGCTCACAGGGGGAGTACATGAACACTGAAGCTTTCTTT. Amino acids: CASSQGEYMNTEAFF.

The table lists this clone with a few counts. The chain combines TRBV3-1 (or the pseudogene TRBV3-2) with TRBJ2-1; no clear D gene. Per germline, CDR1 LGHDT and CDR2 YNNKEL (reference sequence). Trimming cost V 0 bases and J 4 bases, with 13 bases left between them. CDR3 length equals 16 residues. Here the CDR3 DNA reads TGTGCCAGCAGCCAAGATTTGAGATCCGGGTACAATGAGCAGTTCTTC. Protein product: CASSQDLRSGYNEQFF.

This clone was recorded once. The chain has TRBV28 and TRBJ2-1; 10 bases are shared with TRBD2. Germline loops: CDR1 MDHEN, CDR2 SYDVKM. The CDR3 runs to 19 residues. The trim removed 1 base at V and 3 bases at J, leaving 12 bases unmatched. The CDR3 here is CASSLYSAPLAGVYNEQFF. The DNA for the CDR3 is TGTGCCAGCAGTTTATACTCCGCACCGCTAGCGGGAGTCTACAATGAGCAGTTCTTC.

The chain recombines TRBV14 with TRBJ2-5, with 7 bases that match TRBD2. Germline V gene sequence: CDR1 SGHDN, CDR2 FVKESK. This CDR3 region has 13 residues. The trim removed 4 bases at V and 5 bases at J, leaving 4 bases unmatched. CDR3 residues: CASSRGTTETQYF. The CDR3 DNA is TGTGCCAGCAGCCGAGGGACTACGGAGACCCAGTACTTC.

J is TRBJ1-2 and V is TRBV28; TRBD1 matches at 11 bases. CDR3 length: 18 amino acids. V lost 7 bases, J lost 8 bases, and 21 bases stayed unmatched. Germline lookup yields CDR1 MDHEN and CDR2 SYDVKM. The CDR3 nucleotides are TGTGCCAGCACCCCGTACCTCCCGGGACAGGGGGTGTTCAGGGGCTACACCTTC. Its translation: CASTPYLPGQGVFRGYTF.

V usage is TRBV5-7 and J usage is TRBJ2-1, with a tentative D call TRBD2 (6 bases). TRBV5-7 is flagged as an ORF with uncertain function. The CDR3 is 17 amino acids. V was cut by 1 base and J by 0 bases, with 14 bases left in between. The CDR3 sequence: CASSLTVGSSSYNEQFF. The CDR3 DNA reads TGTGCCAGCAGCTTGACCGTCGGGAGTAGCTCCTACAATGAGCAGTTCTTC.

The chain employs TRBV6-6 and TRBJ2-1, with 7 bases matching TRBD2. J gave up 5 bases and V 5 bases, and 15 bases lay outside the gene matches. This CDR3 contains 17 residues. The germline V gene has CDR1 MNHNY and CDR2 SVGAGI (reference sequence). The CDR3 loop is CASSPRLASFRNNEQFF. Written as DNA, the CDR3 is TGTGCCAGCAGTCCAAGACTAGCCTCATTTCGGAACAATGAGCAGTTCTTC.

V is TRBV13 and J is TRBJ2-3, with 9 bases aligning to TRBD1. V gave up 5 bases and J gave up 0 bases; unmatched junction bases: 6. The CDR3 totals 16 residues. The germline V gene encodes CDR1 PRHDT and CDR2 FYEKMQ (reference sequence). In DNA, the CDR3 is TGTGCCAGCAGCACCCGGACAGGGGCTAGCACAGATACGCAGTATTTT. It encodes CASSTRTGASTDTQYF. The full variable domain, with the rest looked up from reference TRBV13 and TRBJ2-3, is AAGVIQSPRHLIKEKRETATLKCYPIPRHDTVYWYQQGPGQDPQFLISFYEKMQSDKGSIPDRFSAQQFSDYHSELNMSSLELGDSALYFCASSTRTGASTDTQYFGPGTRLTVL.

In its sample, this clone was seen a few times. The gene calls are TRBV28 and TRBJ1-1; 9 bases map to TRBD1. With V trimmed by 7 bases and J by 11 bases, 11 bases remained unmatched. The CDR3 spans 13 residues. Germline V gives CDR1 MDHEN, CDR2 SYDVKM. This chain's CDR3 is CASTPGQGRRAFF. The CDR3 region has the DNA TGTGCCAGCACCCCGGGACAGGGTAGGAGGGCTTTCTTT.

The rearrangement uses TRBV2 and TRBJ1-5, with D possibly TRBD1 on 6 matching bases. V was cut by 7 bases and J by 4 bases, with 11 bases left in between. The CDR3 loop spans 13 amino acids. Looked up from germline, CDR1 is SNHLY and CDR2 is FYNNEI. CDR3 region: CASIMGANQPQHF. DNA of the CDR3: TGTGCCAGCATTATGGGGGCGAATCAGCCCCAGCATTTT.

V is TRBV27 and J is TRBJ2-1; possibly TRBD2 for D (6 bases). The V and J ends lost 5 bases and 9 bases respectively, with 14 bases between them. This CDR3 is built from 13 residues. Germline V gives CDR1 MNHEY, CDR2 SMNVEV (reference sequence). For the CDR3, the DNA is TGTGCCAGCAGTCCGACTAGTATGGGTGAGCAGTTCTTC. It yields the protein CASSPTSMGEQFF.

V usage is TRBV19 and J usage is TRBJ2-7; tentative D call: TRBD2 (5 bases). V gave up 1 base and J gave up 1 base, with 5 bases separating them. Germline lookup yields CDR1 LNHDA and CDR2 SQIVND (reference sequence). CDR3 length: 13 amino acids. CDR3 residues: CASSIGTSYEQYF. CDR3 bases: TGTGCCAGTAGTATAGGGACTTCCTACGAGCAGTACTTC. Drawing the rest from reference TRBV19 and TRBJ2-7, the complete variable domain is DGGITQSPKYLFRKEGQNVTLSCEQNLNHDAMYWYRQDPGQGLRLIYYSQIVNDFQKGDIAEGYSVSREKKESFPLTVTSAQKNPTAFYLCASSIGTSYEQYFGPGTRLTVT.

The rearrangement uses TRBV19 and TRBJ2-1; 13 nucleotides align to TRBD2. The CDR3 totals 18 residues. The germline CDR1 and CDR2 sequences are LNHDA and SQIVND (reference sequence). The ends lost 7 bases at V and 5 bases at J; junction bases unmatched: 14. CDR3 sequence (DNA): TGTGCCAGTACCCCCTCCCCTTCGACTAGCGGGAGGAACAATGAGCAGTTCTTC. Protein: CASTPSPSTSGRNNEQFF.